The present T cell receptor (beta chain) was sequenced within a study of blood T cell repertoires in COVID-19. The CDR3 loop spans 14 amino acids. J gave up 1 base and V 4 bases, and 3 bases lay outside the gene matches. Germline V CDR1 and CDR2: SGHKS, YYEKEE (reference sequence). Here immunoSEQ multiplex PCR was the method, and the copy in TCRdb shows in-frame clones only, minus some. The table has around 220,000 clones, about 90% seen once; the top ten hold 1.5% to 2%. Two negative PCRs, clearance, or symptom resolution characterized the recovered Cohort 3 donors. This chain joins TRBV5-5 and TRBJ2-5; 8 nucleotides match TRBD1. The source of this sequence is a woman younger than 30 who had recovered from COVID-19. Input material: PBMCs or T cells enriched from blood (not recorded which). CDR3 sequence reads: CASSRTGSQETQYF. Here the CDR3 DNA reads TGTGCCAGCAGCCGGACAGGGAGCCAAGAGACCCAGTACTTC.